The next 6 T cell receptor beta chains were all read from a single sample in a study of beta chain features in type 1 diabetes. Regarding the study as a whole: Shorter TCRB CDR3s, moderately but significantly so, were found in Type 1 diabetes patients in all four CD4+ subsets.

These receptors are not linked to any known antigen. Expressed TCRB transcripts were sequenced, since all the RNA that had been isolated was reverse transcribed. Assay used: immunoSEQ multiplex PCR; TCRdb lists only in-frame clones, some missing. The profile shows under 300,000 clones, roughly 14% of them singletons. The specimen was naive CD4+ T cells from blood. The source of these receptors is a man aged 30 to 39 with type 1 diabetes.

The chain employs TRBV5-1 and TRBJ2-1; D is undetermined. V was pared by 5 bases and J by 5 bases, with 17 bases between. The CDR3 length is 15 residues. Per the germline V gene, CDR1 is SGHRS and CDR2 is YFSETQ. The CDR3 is CASRGYLGGDNEQFF. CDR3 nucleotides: TGCGCCAGCAGGGGTTACCTCGGCGGCGACAATGAGCAGTTCTTC. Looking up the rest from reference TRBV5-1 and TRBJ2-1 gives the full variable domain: KAGVTQTPRYLIKTRGQQVTLSCSPISGHRSVSWYQQTPGQGLQFLFEYFSETQRNKGNFPGRFSGRQFSNSRSEMNVSTLELGDSALYLCASRGYLGGDNEQFFGPGTRLTVL.

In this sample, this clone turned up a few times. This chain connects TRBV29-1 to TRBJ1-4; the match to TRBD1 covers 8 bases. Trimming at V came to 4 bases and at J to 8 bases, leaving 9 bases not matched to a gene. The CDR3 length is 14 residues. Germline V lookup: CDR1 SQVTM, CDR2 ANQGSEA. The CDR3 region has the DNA TGCAGCGTTGTGGGGGCAGGGGGCGGCGAAAAACTGTTTTTT. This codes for CSVVGAGGGEKLFF. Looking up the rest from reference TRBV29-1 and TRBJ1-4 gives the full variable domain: SAVISQKPSRDICQRGTSLTIQCQVDSQVTMMFWYRQQPGQSLTLIATANQGSEATYESGFVIDKFPISRPNLTFSTLTVSNMSPEDSSIYLCSVVGAGGGEKLFFGSGTQLSVL.

The CDR3 coding sequence is TGTGCCTGGAGTGACAGGGGATCCTATGGCTACACCTTC. Translating gives CAWSDRGSYGYTF. This sequence joins TRBV30 and TRBJ1-2; TRBD1 aligns across 7 bases. CDR3 length: 13 amino acids. Per germline, CDR1 GTSNPN and CDR2 SVGIG (reference sequence). Germline trimming cut 1 base from V and 4 bases from J; bases unmatched to any gene: 3. Using reference TRBV30 and TRBJ1-2 for the parts outside the CDR3, the full variable domain is SQTIHQWPATLVQPVGSPLSLECTVEGTSNPNLYWYRQAAGRGLQLLFYSVGIGQISSEVPQNLSASRPQDRQFILSSKKLLLSDSGFYLCAWSDRGSYGYTFGSGTRLTVV.

The CDR3 spells CASSPVSSYNEQFF. The CDR3 DNA reads TGCGCCAGCAGCCCGGTTAGCTCCTACAATGAGCAGTTCTTC. The genes are TRBV5-1 and TRBJ2-1; D ambiguous. Germline V gene lookup returns CDR1 SGHRS and CDR2 YFSETQ. CDR3 length: 14 residues. V was pared by 4 bases and J by 0 bases, with 8 bases between.

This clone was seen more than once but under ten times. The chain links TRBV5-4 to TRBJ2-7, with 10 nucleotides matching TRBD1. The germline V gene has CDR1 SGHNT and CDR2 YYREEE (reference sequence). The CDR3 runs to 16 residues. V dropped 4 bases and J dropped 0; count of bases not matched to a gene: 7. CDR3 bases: TGTGCCAGCAGCCCCCGAGGACAGGGGGACTCCTACGAGCAGTACTTC. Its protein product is CASSPRGQGDSYEQYF. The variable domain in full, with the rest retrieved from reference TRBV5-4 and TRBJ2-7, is ETGVTQSPTHLIKTRGQQVTLRCSSQSGHNTVSWYQQALGQGPQFIFQYYREEENGRGNFPPRFSGLQFPNYSSELNVNALELDDSALYLCASSPRGQGDSYEQYFGPGTRLTVT.

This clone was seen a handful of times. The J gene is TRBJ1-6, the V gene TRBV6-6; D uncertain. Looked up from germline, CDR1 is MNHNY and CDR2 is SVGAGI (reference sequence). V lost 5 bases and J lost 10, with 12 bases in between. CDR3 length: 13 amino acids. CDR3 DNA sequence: TGTGCCAGCAGTCCTCAAACTCCGTCACCCCTCCACTTT. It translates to CASSPQTPSPLHF.